Sequencing of this TCR beta chain was carried out in a study of shared clonotypes between healthy human individuals. Per sorted-subset replicate PCR, input was 150 to 250 ng DNA, representing tens of thousands of T cell genomes. Libraries were prepared by immunoSEQ multiplex PCR; TCRdb keeps only in-frame clonotypes and omits some of them. The table includes about 1.5 million clones, roughly 98% detected once. As for this clone: Its specificity is not known.

Study-wide points: Among a few donors, roughly 5% of naive CD4 clonotypes were found in common. Rarefaction gave evidence that sorted-subset sequencing remained incomplete despite large depth.

From germline, CDR1 is SGHNT and CDR2 YYREEE (reference sequence). The CDR3 consists of 13 residues. J gave up 7 bases and V 6 bases, and 8 bases lay outside the gene matches. Donors were healthy HIV-negative adults without recent acute infections or vaccinations. This TCR was recovered from a man aged 25-40 years in good health. The V and J genes are TRBV5-4 and TRBJ2-7, with TRBD1 identical over 9 bases. The specimen sequenced was naive CD4+ T cells sorted from blood. Subset here: CD45RA+ positively selected. CDR3 nucleotides: TGTGCCAGCAACACACAGGGGGCCGAGGAGCAGTACTTC. Its protein is CASNTQGAEEQYF.